This T cell receptor (beta chain) came from a study of memory CD4+ T cells and cytomegalovirus serostatus. Looking at the study overall: This sample comes from healthy Belgian adults, eight to ten CMV seropositive, under 25 seronegative. Study observations and caveats: The CMV-associated TCR signature appears largely within the CD4+ memory repertoire.

The sort gate was single viable CD3+CD4+CD8-CD45RO+ cells for memory CD4+ T cells. Serum IgG to CMV pp150, pp28, p38 and p52 defined serostatus. Original processing notes: Out-of-frame sequences were removed, leaving 2 million to 2.5 million distinct TCRbeta sequences. Profiling relied on immunoSEQ multiplex PCR, and the TCRdb table lists in-frame clones only, not all of them. Clone size and the V and J calls come from that table; the DNA yielded D and trimming. In the table there are around 63,000 clones, 75% to 80% of which are singletons. This clone was seen only once. Antigen: not known. The CDR3 extends over 16 amino acids. The germline V gene has CDR1 SGHKS and CDR2 YYEKEE (reference sequence). V dropped 0 bases and J dropped 0; count of bases not matched to a gene: 2.

The V and J genes are TRBV5-5 and TRBJ2-2; 7 nucleotides match TRBD2. Material: memory CD4+ T cells from blood. The origin of this receptor is an adult in good health and CMV-seropositive. As DNA, the CDR3 is TGTGCCAGCAGCTTGGCAGCGGGGTCGAACACCGGGGAGCTGTTTTTT. Translated, it gives CASSLAAGSNTGELFF. Full variable domain (missing parts from reference TRBV5-5 and TRBJ2-2): DAGVTQSPTHLIKTRGQQVTLRCSPISGHKSVSWYQQVLGQGPQFIFQYYEKEERGRGNFPDRFSARQFPNYSSELNVNALLLGDSALYLCASSLAAGSNTGELFFGEGSRLTVL.